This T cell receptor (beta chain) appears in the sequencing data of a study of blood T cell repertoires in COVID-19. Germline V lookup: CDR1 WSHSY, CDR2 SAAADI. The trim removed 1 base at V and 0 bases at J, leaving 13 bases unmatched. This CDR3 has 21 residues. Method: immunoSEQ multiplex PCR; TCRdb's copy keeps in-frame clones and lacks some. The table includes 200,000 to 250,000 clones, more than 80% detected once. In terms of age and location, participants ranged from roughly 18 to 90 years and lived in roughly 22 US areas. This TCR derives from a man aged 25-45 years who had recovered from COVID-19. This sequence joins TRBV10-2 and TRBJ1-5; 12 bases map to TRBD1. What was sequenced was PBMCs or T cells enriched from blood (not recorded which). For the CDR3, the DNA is TGCGCCAGCAGTGAGTTGTTTTTGGGGGACAGGGGGCTTCATAGCAATCAGCCCCAGCATTTT. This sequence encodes CASSELFLGDRGLHSNQPQHF.